The rows below give T cell receptor beta chains drawn from one sample of a study of blood T cell repertoires in COVID-19. Clones were read by immunoSEQ multiplex PCR, and TCRdb kept only the in-frame ones, dropping some. This sample has about 73,000 clones; around 88% occur once, and the top ten carry 5% to 6%. The sample taken for sequencing was peripheral blood. These receptor sequences come from a man between 45 and 60 years old with active COVID-19. CDR3s include the opening cysteine and the closing phenylalanine or tryptophan. The D gene is left open where the match is weak. The size entry is marked missing in some rows and otherwise reads once, few, many or a size class.

v_gene	j_gene	d_gene	abundance	CDR3aa	CDR3nt
TRBV6-6	TRBJ1-5	-	-	CASTTGSGNQPQHF	TGTGCCAGCACCACAGGGTCGGGCAATCAGCCCCAGCATTTT
TRBV30	TRBJ2-7	-	few	CAWAGLGGEQYF	TGTGCCTGGGCGGGACTGGGGGGCGAGCAGTACTTC
TRBV5-1	TRBJ2-7	-	-	CASSLALASSYEQYF	TGCGCCAGCAGCCTGGCGCTAGCCAGCTCCTACGAGCAGTACTTC
TRBV10-3	TRBJ1-5	-	-	CAISESAGYNQPQHF	TGTGCCATCAGTGAGTCAGCAGGGTACAATCAGCCCCAGCATTTT
TRBV7-9	TRBJ1-1	-	-	CASSTTENTEAFF	TGTGCCAGCAGCACAACAGAGAACACTGAAGCTTTCTTT
TRBV10-3	TRBJ2-1	TRBD2	-	CAIRAGAGGSEQFF	TGTGCCATCAGGGCGGGCGCGGGAGGCAGTGAGCAGTTCTTC
TRBV20-1	TRBJ2-7	TRBD1	-	CSASGQAESYEQYF	TGCAGTGCTAGTGGACAGGCAGAGTCCTACGAGCAGTACTTC
TRBV15	TRBJ1-1	TRBD1	-	CATSRERNGRGQGVTEAFF	TGTGCCACCAGCAGAGAGCGCAATGGGCGGGGACAGGGGGTCACTGAAGCTTTCTTT
TRBV25-1	TRBJ1-2	TRBD1	once	CASSVPGGQTNGYTF	TGTGCCAGCAGTGTTCCCGGGGGACAGACCAATGGCTACACCTTC
TRBV2	TRBJ1-5	-	few	CASSYLGNQPQHF	TGTGCCAGCAGCTATTTAGGCAATCAGCCCCAGCATTTT
TRBV30	TRBJ1-3	-	-	CAWRPPHGGSGNTIYF	TGTGCCTGGAGACCCCCCCACGGAGGATCTGGAAACACCATATATTTT
TRBV29-1	TRBJ2-7	-	-	CSVQPDLAGVEQYF	TGCAGCGTCCAGCCTGACCTAGCTGGGGTCGAGCAGTACTTC
TRBV6-1	TRBJ1-2	-	-	CASSETAAVGYTF	TGTGCCAGCAGTGAGACAGCCGCTGTCGGCTACACCTTC
TRBV24-1	TRBJ2-1	-	-	CATSDFPGSYNEQFF	TGTGCCACCAGTGATTTCCCAGGCTCCTACAATGAGCAGTTCTTC
TRBV6-2/TRBV6-3	TRBJ2-3	TRBD2	-	CASSRRGAGGWYTQYF	TGTGCCAGCAGTAGACGAGGAGCGGGAGGATGGTATACGCAGTATTTT
TRBV5-1	TRBJ1-3	TRBD1	-	CASSRVPGQGNTIYF	TGCGCCAGCAGCCGTGTCCCGGGACAGGGAAACACCATATATTTT
TRBV5-4	TRBJ2-2	-	-	CASSSERSTGELFF	TGTGCCAGCAGCTCCGAACGGAGCACCGGGGAGCTGTTTTTT
TRBV18	TRBJ2-7	TRBD2	once	CASSPGLAGYEQYF	TGTGCCAGCTCACCGGGACTAGCGGGCTACGAGCAGTACTTC
TRBV19	TRBJ2-7	-	-	CASIRPGGPTTYEQYF	TGTGCCAGTATCCGCCCTGGCGGGCCTACTACCTACGAGCAGTACTTC
TRBV4-2	TRBJ2-5	-	-	CASSQGAEAETQYF	TGTGCCAGCAGCCAAGGTGCTGAGGCGGAGACCCAGTACTTC
TRBV27	TRBJ2-7	TRBD2	-	CASHSYPLSGRGEQYF	TGTGCCAGCCACAGTTACCCCCTTAGCGGGAGGGGCGAGCAGTACTTC
TRBV28	TRBJ2-2	TRBD1	few	CASSLPQGAPTGELFF	TGTGCCAGCAGCTTACCGCAGGGGGCCCCCACCGGGGAGCTGTTTTTT
TRBV6-6	TRBJ1-5	TRBD1	-	CATGGWDQPQHF	TGTGCCACAGGGGGCTGGGATCAGCCCCAGCATTTT
TRBV6-5	TRBJ2-7	TRBD1	once	CASRPDRGPGEQYF	TGTGCCAGCAGGCCCGACAGGGGGCCGGGCGAGCAGTACTTC
TRBV5-4	TRBJ1-1	TRBD1	once	CASSTRGDSPNTEAFF	TGTGCCAGCAGCACCCGTGGGGACAGCCCAAACACTGAAGCTTTCTTT
TRBV6-6	TRBJ2-5	TRBD2	-	CASSPAVGGGWETQYF	TGTGCCAGCAGCCCCGCCGTGGGGGGGGGATGGGAGACCCAGTACTTC
TRBV6-6	TRBJ2-1	TRBD1	-	CASRIDRASYNEQFF	TGTGCCAGCAGAATAGACAGGGCTTCCTACAATGAGCAGTTCTTC
TRBV12-3/TRBV12-4	TRBJ2-5	-	-	CASSLNSQETQYF	TGTGCCAGCAGTTTAAATAGCCAAGAGACCCAGTACTTC
TRBV10-3	TRBJ2-1	TRBD2	-	CAISDGLAGGARDNEQFF	TGTGCCATCAGCGACGGACTAGCGGGGGGGGCAAGGGACAATGAGCAGTTCTTC
TRBV3-1/TRBV3-2	TRBJ2-7	-	-	CASSYPATGVYEQYF	TGTGCCAGCAGCTACCCGGCCACAGGCGTCTACGAGCAGTACTTC
TRBV7-8	TRBJ1-1	-	-	CASRAGLNTEAFF	TGTGCCAGCCGCGCAGGCCTGAACACTGAAGCTTTCTTT
TRBV18	TRBJ1-6	TRBD1	-	CASSTGGSNSPLHF	TGTGCCAGCTCAACAGGGGGATCTAATTCACCCCTCCACTTT
TRBV2	TRBJ2-5	TRBD2	-	CASRDGRFGRLAAEETQYF	TGTGCCAGCAGGGACGGCCGATTCGGGAGACTAGCGGCGGAAGAGACCCAGTACTTC
TRBV19	TRBJ1-6	-	few	CASSMKRGNSPLHF	TGTGCCAGTAGTATGAAACGGGGTAATTCACCCCTCCACTTT
TRBV27	TRBJ1-2	-	-	CASSPLGTGNDGYTF	TGTGCCAGCAGTCCACTGGGCACAGGAAATGATGGCTACACCTTC
TRBV12-5	TRBJ1-5	TRBD1	-	CASAGTGNQPQHF	TGTGCTAGCGCCGGGACAGGGAATCAGCCCCAGCATTTT
TRBV6-5	TRBJ2-1	TRBD2	-	CASSYSSLAAYNEQFF	TGTGCCAGCAGTTACTCGTCGCTAGCGGCCTACAATGAGCAGTTCTTC
TRBV4-2	TRBJ2-1	-	-	CASSQDSDGGDNEQFF	TGTGCCAGCAGCCAAGATAGCGACGGGGGAGACAATGAGCAGTTCTTC
TRBV6-1	TRBJ2-5	TRBD2	-	CASSERGMTSGQETQYF	TGTGCCAGCAGTGAACGAGGGATGACTAGCGGTCAGGAGACCCAGTACTTC
TRBV7-9	TRBJ1-6	-	few	CASSSLRDLFSPLHF	TGTGCCAGCAGCTCCCTCAGGGATTTGTTTTCACCCCTCCACTTT
TRBV4-3	TRBJ2-7	TRBD2	few	CASSQDAREAYEQYF	TGCGCCAGCAGCCAAGATGCGCGGGAGGCCTACGAGCAGTACTTC
TRBV23-1	TRBJ2-1	TRBD1	-	CASSHPGNRGGLHATNEQFF	TGCGCCAGCAGTCACCCGGGGAACAGGGGCGGGTTACATGCTACGAATGAGCAGTTCTTC
TRBV11-3	TRBJ2-1	-	-	CASSLDGGPYNEQFF	TGTGCCAGCAGCCTTGACGGGGGACCCTACAATGAGCAGTTCTTC
TRBV6-5	TRBJ1-2	TRBD1	-	CASSRGQGGGYTF	TGTGCCAGCAGCCGTGGACAGGGAGGAGGCTACACCTTC
TRBV9	TRBJ1-5	-	-	CASATGPDQPQHF	TGTGCCAGCGCTACAGGTCCCGATCAGCCCCAGCATTTT
TRBV6-5	TRBJ2-5	-	-	CASSYFGGGGETQYF	TGTGCCAGCAGTTACTTTGGGGGGGGCGGGGAGACCCAGTACTTC
TRBV4-1	TRBJ1-3	TRBD1	few	CASSQGQGKRNTIYF	TGCGCCAGCAGCCAAGGACAGGGAAAGAGAAACACCATATATTTT
TRBV12-3/TRBV12-4	TRBJ1-5	-	once	CASSPEIKQPQHF	TGTGCCAGCAGTCCCGAGATAAAGCAGCCCCAGCATTTT
TRBV7-2	TRBJ1-2	TRBD1	-	CASSLEQGVGGYTF	TGTGCCAGCAGCTTAGAACAGGGGGTAGGAGGCTACACCTTC
TRBV3-1/TRBV3-2	TRBJ2-7	-	-	CASSQGRLAFYEQYF	TGTGCCAGCAGCCAAGGTCGTCTAGCGTTCTACGAGCAGTACTTC
TRBV4-3	TRBJ1-1	-	-	CASSIQGNTEAFF	TGCGCCAGCTCTATCCAGGGGAACACTGAAGCTTTCTTT
TRBV4-2	TRBJ1-5	TRBD1	few	CASSPQGADQPQHF	TGTGCCAGCAGCCCCCAGGGGGCGGATCAGCCCCAGCATTTT
TRBV4-1	TRBJ1-1	-	-	CASSQDTEGIAEAFF	TGCGCCAGCAGCCAAGATACGGAGGGGATCGCTGAAGCTTTCTTT
TRBV7-2	TRBJ1-2	-	once	CASSLGAGRNYGYTF	TGTGCCAGCAGCTTAGGGGCGGGGAGAAACTATGGCTACACCTTC
TRBV6-2/TRBV6-3	TRBJ2-1	-	-	CASSYSRLQRYVSYNEQFF	TGTGCCAGCAGTTACTCGAGGCTGCAGCGTTATGTCTCCTACAATGAGCAGTTCTTC
TRBV27	TRBJ2-1	TRBD2	-	CASLRGNEQFF	TGTGCCAGCCTGCGGGGGAATGAGCAGTTCTTC
TRBV12-5	TRBJ2-1	TRBD2	once	CASGPSGRGGDNEQFF	TGTGCTAGTGGACCCTCGGGACGGGGGGGCGACAATGAGCAGTTCTTC
TRBV7-9	TRBJ2-7	-	-	CASSLEPGEQYF	TGTGCCAGCAGCTTAGAACCAGGCGAGCAGTACTTC